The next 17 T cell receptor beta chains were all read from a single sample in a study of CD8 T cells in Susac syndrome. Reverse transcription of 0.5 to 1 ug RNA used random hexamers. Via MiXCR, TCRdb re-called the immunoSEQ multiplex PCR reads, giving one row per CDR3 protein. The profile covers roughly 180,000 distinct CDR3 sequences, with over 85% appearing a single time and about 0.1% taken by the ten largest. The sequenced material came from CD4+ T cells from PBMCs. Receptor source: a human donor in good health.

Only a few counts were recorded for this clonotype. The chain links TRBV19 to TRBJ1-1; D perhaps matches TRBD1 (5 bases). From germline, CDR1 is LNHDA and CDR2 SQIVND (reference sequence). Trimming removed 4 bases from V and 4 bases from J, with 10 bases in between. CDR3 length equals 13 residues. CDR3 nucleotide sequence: TGTGCCAGTAGTAGCCCCGGGGGCACTGAAGCTTTCTTT. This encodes CASSSPGGTEAFF.

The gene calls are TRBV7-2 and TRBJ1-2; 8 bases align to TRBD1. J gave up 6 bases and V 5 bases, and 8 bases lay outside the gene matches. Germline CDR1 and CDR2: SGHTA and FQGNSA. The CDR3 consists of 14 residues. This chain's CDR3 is CASSRRQGRDGYTF. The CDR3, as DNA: TGTGCCAGCAGCCGACGACAGGGGAGGGATGGCTACACCTTC. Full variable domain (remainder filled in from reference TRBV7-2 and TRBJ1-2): GAGVSQSPSNKVTEKGKDVELRCDPISGHTALYWYRQSLGQGLEFLIYFQGNSAPDKSGLPSDRFSAERTGGSVSTLTIQRTQQEDSAVYLCASSRRQGRDGYTFGSGTRLTVV.

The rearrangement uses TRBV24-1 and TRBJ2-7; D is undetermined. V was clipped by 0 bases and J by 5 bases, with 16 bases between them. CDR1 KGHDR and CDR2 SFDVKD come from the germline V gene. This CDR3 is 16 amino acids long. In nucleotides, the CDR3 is TGTGCCACCAGTGATTTGCTTTCGCGCGATTCCCACGAGCAGTACTTC. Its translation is CATSDLLSRDSHEQYF.

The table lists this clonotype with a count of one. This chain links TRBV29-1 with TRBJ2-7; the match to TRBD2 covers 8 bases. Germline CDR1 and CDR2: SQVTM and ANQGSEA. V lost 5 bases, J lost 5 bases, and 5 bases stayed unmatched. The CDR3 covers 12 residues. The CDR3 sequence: CSVRRGGDEQYF. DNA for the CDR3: TGCAGCGTTCGCCGGGGGGGGGACGAGCAGTACTTC.

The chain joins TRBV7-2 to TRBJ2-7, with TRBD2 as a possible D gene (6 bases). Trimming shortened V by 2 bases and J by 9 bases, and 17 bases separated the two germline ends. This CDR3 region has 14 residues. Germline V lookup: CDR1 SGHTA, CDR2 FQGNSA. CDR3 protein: CASSLPGLPTVQYF. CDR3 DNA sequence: TGTGCCAGCAGCTTACCGGGACTGCCTACGGTGCAGTACTTC.

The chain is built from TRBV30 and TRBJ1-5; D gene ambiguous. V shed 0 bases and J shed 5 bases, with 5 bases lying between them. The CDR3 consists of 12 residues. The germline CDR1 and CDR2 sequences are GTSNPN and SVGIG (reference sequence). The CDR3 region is CAWSVQYQPQHF. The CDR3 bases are TGTGCCTGGAGTGTACAGTATCAGCCCCAGCATTTT.

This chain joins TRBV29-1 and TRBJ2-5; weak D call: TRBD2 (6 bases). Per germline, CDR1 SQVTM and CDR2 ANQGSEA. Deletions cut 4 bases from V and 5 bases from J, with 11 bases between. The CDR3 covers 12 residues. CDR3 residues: CSVGRGYETQYF. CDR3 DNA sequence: TGCAGCGTTGGACGGGGGTACGAGACCCAGTACTTC.

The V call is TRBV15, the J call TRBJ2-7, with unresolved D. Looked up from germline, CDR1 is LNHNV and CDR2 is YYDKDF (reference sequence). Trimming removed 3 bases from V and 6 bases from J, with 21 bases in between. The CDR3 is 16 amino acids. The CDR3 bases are TGTGCCACCAGCAGGGAATTGATAGGTCGCGTTGGCGAGCAGTACTTC. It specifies CATSRELIGRVGEQYF. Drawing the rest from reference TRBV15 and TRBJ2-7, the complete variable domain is DAMVIQNPRYQVTQFGKPVTLSCSQTLNHNVMYWYQQKSSQAPKLLFHYYDKDFNNEADTPDNFQSRRPNTSFCFLDIRSPGLGDTAMYLCATSRELIGRVGEQYFGPGTRLTVT.

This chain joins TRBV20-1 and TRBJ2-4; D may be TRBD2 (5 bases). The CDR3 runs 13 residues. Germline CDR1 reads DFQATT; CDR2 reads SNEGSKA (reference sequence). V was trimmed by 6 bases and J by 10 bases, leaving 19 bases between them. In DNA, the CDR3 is TGCAGTGCCCCAAGGCCCGGACTTCAGATTCAGTACTTC. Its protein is CSAPRPGLQIQYF.

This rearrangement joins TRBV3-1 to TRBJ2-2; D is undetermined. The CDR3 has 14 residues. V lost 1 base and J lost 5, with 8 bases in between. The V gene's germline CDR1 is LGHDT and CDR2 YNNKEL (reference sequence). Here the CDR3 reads CASSQGRVTGELFF. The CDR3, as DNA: TGTGCCAGCAGCCAAGGTCGTGTTACCGGGGAGCTGTTTTTT.

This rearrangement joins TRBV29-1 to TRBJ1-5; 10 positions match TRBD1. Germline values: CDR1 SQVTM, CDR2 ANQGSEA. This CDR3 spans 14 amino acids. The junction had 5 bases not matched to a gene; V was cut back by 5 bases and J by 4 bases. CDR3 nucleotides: TGCAGCGTTCAGACAGGGGGCGGGAATCAGCCCCAGCATTTT. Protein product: CSVQTGGGNQPQHF.

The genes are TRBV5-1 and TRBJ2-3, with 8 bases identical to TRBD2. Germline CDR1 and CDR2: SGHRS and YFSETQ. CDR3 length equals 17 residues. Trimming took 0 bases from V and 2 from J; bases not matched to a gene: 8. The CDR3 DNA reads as TGCGCCAGCAGCTTGGGATCTTCGGGAGGGACCACAGATACGCAGTATTTT. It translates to CASSLGSSGGTTDTQYF.

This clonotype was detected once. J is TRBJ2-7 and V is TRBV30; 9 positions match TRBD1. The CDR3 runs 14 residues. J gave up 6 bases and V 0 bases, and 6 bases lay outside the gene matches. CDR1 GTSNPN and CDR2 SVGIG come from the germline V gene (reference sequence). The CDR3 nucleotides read TGTGCCTGGAGTGTACCAGGACAGGGGACCGAGCAGTACTTC. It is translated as CAWSVPGQGTEQYF.

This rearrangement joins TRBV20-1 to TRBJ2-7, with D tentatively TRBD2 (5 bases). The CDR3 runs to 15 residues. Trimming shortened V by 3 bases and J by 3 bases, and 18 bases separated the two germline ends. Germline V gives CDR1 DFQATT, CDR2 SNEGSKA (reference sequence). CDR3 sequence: CSASPDGSDIYEQYF. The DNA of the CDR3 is TGCAGTGCTAGTCCCGACGGTAGCGATATCTACGAGCAGTACTTC.

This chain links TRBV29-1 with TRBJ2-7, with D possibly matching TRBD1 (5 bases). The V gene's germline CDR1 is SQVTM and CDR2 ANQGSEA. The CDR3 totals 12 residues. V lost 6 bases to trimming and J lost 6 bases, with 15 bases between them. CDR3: CSVSAGSLEQYF. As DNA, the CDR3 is TGCAGCGTATCGGCAGGGTCTCTCGAGCAGTACTTC.

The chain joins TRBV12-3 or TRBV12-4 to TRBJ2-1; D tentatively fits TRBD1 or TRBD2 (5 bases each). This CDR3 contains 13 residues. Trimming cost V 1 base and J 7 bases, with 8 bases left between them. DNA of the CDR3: TGTGCCAGCAGTTTAGGGGACCTTAATGAGCAGTTCTTC. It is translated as CASSLGDLNEQFF.

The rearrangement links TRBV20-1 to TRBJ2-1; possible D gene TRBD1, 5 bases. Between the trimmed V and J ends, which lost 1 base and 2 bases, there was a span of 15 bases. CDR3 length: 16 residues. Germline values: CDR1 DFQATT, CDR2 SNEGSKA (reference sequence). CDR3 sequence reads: CSARVRVATAYNEQFF. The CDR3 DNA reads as TGCAGTGCTAGAGTCAGGGTCGCCACCGCCTACAATGAGCAGTTCTTC.